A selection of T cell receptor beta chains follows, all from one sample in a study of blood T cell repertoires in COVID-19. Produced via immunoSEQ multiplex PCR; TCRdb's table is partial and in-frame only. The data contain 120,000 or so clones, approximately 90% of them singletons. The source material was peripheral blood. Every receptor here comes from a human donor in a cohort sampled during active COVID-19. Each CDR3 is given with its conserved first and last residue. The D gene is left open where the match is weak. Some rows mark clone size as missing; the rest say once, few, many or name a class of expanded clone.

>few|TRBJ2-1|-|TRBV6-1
CASSERGIEFF
TGTGCCAGCAGTGAAAGGGGAATTGAGTTCTTC
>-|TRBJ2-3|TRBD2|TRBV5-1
CASSGYSGRPSTDTQYF
TGCGCCAGCAGCGGATATAGCGGGAGACCTAGCACAGATACGCAGTATTTT
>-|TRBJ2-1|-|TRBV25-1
CASADRPGDEQFF
TGTGCCAGCGCAGACAGGCCTGGCGATGAGCAGTTCTTC
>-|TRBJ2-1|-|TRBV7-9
CASRQTSNEQFF
TGTGCCAGCAGGCAGACTAGTAATGAGCAGTTCTTC
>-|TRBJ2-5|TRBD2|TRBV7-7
CASSYGLAGAGKETQYF
TGTGCTAGCAGTTACGGACTAGCGGGAGCGGGAAAGGAGACCCAGTACTTC
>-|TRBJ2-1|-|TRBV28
CASSPLGAGVHNEQFF
TGTGCCAGCAGCCCTTTGGGGGCGGGAGTCCACAATGAGCAGTTCTTC
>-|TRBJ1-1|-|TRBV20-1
CSVPRGTEAFF
TGCAGTGTCCCGCGGGGAACTGAAGCTTTCTTT
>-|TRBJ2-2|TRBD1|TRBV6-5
CASSYGTGGSGELFF
TGTGCCAGCAGTTACGGGACAGGTGGATCCGGGGAGCTGTTTTTT
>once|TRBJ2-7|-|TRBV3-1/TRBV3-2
CASSHNDIYEQYF
TGTGCCAGCAGTCACAACGACATTTACGAGCAGTACTTC
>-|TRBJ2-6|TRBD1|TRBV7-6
CASSLVPPIQGTPSSGANVLTF
TGTGCCAGCAGCTTAGTTCCCCCTATACAGGGGACCCCCTCCTCTGGGGCCAACGTCCTGACTTTC
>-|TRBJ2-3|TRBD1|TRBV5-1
CASKGQPSSTDTQYF
TGCGCCAGCAAGGGACAGCCGTCTAGCACAGATACGCAGTATTTT
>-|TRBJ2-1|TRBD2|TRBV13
CASSLGSFGGATYNEQFF
TGTGCCAGCAGCTTAGGTTCCTTCGGGGGGGCGACCTACAATGAGCAGTTCTTC
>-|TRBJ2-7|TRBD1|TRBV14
CASSPPSGTGIYEQYF
TGTGCCAGCAGCCCCCCCAGCGGGACAGGGATCTACGAGCAGTACTTC
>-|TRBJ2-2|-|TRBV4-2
CASSQDQGTGELFF
TGTGCCAGCAGCCAAGATCAGGGCACCGGGGAGCTGTTTTTT
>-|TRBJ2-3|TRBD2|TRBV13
CASSLAGGPRRF
TGTGCCAGCAGCTTAGCGGGAGGGCCCCGCCGGTTT
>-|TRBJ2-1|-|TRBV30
CAWRPGVRGEQFF
TGTGCCTGGAGACCGGGAGTCCGGGGTGAGCAGTTCTTC
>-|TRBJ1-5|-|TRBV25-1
CASSGGGWQPQHF
TGTGCCAGCAGTGGGGGGGGCTGGCAGCCCCAGCATTTT
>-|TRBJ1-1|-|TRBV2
CASSVISGNTEAFF
TGTGCCAGCAGTGTTATTTCGGGGAACACTGAAGCTTTCTTT
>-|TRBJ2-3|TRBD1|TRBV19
CASSDRGNTDTQYF
TGTGCCAGTAGCGACAGGGGGAACACAGATACGCAGTATTTT
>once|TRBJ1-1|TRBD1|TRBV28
CASSSSFRTGGLMNTEAFF
TGTGCCAGCAGTTCCTCTTTTCGGACAGGAGGTTTGATGAACACTGAAGCTTTCTTT
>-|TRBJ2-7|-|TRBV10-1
CASSAGVAAYEQYF
TGCGCCAGCAGTGCCGGAGTAGCGGCCTACGAGCAGTACTTC
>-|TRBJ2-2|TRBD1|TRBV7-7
CASSFTGTGITGELFF
TGTGCTAGCAGCTTCACCGGGACAGGGATCACCGGGGAGCTGTTTTTT